What follows are 21 T cell receptor beta chains derived from one specimen sequenced in a study of blood T cell repertoires in COVID-19. Sequencing used immunoSEQ multiplex PCR; TCRdb keeps in-frame clones, though not all of them. The sample has some 70,000 clones, 75% to 90% seen once. The sample taken for sequencing was peripheral blood. These receptors were obtained from a human donor in a cohort sampled during active COVID-19.

This chain uses TRBV5-1 with TRBJ2-5; D is unclear. The V gene lost 4 bases and the J gene lost 1 base, with 11 bases spanning the gap. Looked up from germline, CDR1 is SGHRS and CDR2 is YFSETQ. This CDR3 has 14 residues. The CDR3 spells CASSASLLQETQYF. CDR3 sequence (DNA): TGCGCCAGCAGCGCAAGCCTACTCCAAGAGACCCAGTACTTC.

This rearrangement joins TRBV5-6 to TRBJ1-2, with 7 bases matching TRBD1. V lost 2 bases to trimming and J lost 4 bases; unmatched junction nucleotides: 8. The CDR3 is 15 residues long. CDR1 is SGHDT, CDR2 YYEEEE, per germline. The CDR3 sequence: CASSFGTVSGYGYTF. CDR3 nucleotides: TGTGCCAGCAGCTTCGGGACAGTCTCTGGCTATGGCTACACCTTC. Full variable domain (outside the CDR3, taken from reference TRBV5-6 and TRBJ1-2): DAGVTQSPTHLIKTRGQQVTLRCSPKSGHDTVSWYQQALGQGPQFIFQYYEEEERQRGNFPDRFSGHQFPNYSSELNVNALLLGDSALYLCASSFGTVSGYGYTFGSGTRLTVV.

This clone has a single count. The V gene is TRBV7-9, the J gene TRBJ2-1; 8 bases align to TRBD2. The junction had 13 bases not matched to a gene; V was cut back by 5 bases and J by 7 bases. The CDR3 is made up of 16 amino acids. Germline V gene sequence: CDR1 SEHNR, CDR2 FQNEAQ (reference sequence). The CDR3 region has the DNA TGTGCCAGCAGCCCCACTTCTAGCGGGCTGGAAAATGAGCAGTTCTTC. Amino acids: CASSPTSSGLENEQFF.

V usage is TRBV19 and J usage is TRBJ1-1; D perhaps matches TRBD1 (5 bases). Germline CDR1 and CDR2: LNHDA and SQIVND (reference sequence). V gave up 4 bases and J gave up 0 bases, with 12 bases separating them. The CDR3 runs to 15 residues. For the CDR3, the DNA is TGTGCCAGTAGTACCCGACAGACCCTGAACACTGAAGCTTTCTTT. Its translation is CASSTRQTLNTEAFF.

The chain recombines TRBV5-5 with TRBJ1-1; 7 positions match TRBD1. This CDR3 region has 15 residues. The V segment lost 2 bases and the J segment 1 base; nucleotides outside the gene matches: 5. In germline, CDR1 is SGHKS, CDR2 YYEKEE (reference sequence). DNA for the CDR3: TGTGCCAGCAGCTTTTACGGGACAGAGAACACTGAAGCTTTCTTT. It yields the protein CASSFYGTENTEAFF. The variable domain in full, with the rest retrieved from reference TRBV5-5 and TRBJ1-1, is DAGVTQSPTHLIKTRGQQVTLRCSPISGHKSVSWYQQVLGQGPQFIFQYYEKEERGRGNFPDRFSARQFPNYSSELNVNALLLGDSALYLCASSFYGTENTEAFFGQGTRLTVV.

This chain joins TRBV28 and TRBJ1-2; weak D call: TRBD1 (6 bases). V lost 11 bases and J lost 2, with 12 bases in between. The CDR3 sequence is 12 residues long. Germline lookup yields CDR1 MDHEN and CDR2 SYDVKM. The CDR3 nucleotides are TGTGCCTGGAGCGACAGGAACTATGGCTACACCTTC. This sequence encodes CAWSDRNYGYTF.

The chain uses TRBV2 and TRBJ1-1; D ambiguous. V dropped 3 bases and J dropped 2 bases, with 19 bases sitting between them. CDR3 size: 17 residues. Germline CDR1 and CDR2: SNHLY and FYNNEI. The CDR3 region is CASSDWGVVHANTEAFF. CDR3 nucleotide sequence: TGTGCCAGCAGTGACTGGGGAGTAGTCCATGCTAACACTGAAGCTTTCTTT.

The rearrangement joins TRBV10-2 to TRBJ1-2; TRBD1 is a possible D gene (6 bases). This CDR3 contains 11 residues. Trimming shortened V by 6 bases and J by 11 bases, and 13 bases separated the two germline ends. From germline, CDR1 is WSHSY and CDR2 SAAADI. The CDR3 spells CASRRQANYTF. The CDR3 DNA follows: TGCGCCAGCAGGAGACAGGCCAATTACACCTTC.

The rearrangement joins TRBV29-1 to TRBJ1-1, with D unclear. V was pared by 5 bases and J by 3 bases, with 19 bases between. This CDR3 comprises 15 residues. CDR1 and CDR2 from the germline V gene are SQVTM and ANQGSEA. CDR3 nucleotide sequence: TGCAGCGTTCCACGGGAAAAGGCTACGTACACTGAAGCTTTCTTT. Translated: CSVPREKATYTEAFF. Looking up the rest from reference TRBV29-1 and TRBJ1-1 gives the full variable domain: SAVISQKPSRDICQRGTSLTIQCQVDSQVTMMFWYRQQPGQSLTLIATANQGSEATYESGFVIDKFPISRPNLTFSTLTVSNMSPEDSSIYLCSVPREKATYTEAFFGQGTRLTVV.

The genes are TRBV28 and TRBJ2-7, with 7 bases aligning to TRBD1. V shed 5 bases and J 2 bases; nucleotides not matched to a gene: 3. This CDR3 has 13 amino acids. Germline-derived CDR1 and CDR2 are MDHEN and SYDVKM. CDR3 loop: CASSPGGPYEQYF. The CDR3 DNA is TGTGCCAGCAGTCCAGGGGGACCCTACGAGCAGTACTTC.

The chain couples TRBV19 to TRBJ2-2, with TRBD1 identical over 7 bases. The CDR3 runs to 14 residues. Germline CDR1 is LNHDA and CDR2 is SQIVND (reference sequence). The J segment lost 3 bases and the V segment lost 6 bases, leaving 4 bases of the junction unmatched. CDR3 sequence: CASRTTGDTGELFF. In nucleotides, the CDR3 is TGTGCCAGTAGAACTACAGGGGACACCGGGGAGCTGTTTTTT.

V and J are TRBV10-3 and TRBJ1-3; tentatively, D is TRBD1 (6 bases). V gave up 7 bases and J gave up 0 bases, with 13 bases separating them. This CDR3 has 15 residues. The germline V gene has CDR1 ENHRY and CDR2 SYGVKD. CDR3 region: CAITDRFDSGNTIYF. Here the CDR3 DNA reads TGTGCCATCACTGACAGGTTTGACTCTGGAAACACCATATATTTT.

This chain links TRBV28 with TRBJ1-1; D perhaps matches TRBD1 (6 bases). V was trimmed by 3 bases and J by 4 bases, leaving 15 bases between them. The CDR3 totals 15 residues. The V gene's germline CDR1 is MDHEN and CDR2 SYDVKM. CDR3 loop: CASSLGAMVVTEAFF. DNA of the CDR3: TGTGCCAGCAGTTTGGGGGCGATGGTAGTCACTGAAGCTTTCTTT.

The V call is TRBV18, the J call TRBJ2-7, with D possibly being TRBD1 (6 bases). Trimming left V 1 base short and J 3 bases short, with 13 bases between. The CDR3 length is 15 residues. The germline gives CDR1 KGHSH, CDR2 LQKENI. The CDR3 region has the DNA TGTGCCAGCTCACCACTCCGCAGGGGCGACTACGAGCAGTACTTC. It is translated as CASSPLRRGDYEQYF.

V gene TRBV27 combines with J gene TRBJ2-7, with D unresolved. This CDR3 contains 13 residues. The germline V gene encodes CDR1 MNHEY and CDR2 SMNVEV (reference sequence). V lost 2 bases, J lost 2 bases, and 7 bases lay in between. This chain's CDR3 is CASSLGQTYEQYF. CDR3 sequence (DNA): TGTGCCAGCAGTTTAGGCCAGACCTACGAGCAGTACTTC.

The chain links TRBV18 to TRBJ2-1; D gene unclear. This CDR3 has 14 residues. V was shortened by 1 base and J by 8 bases, with 12 bases between the two germline ends. The germline CDR1 and CDR2 sequences are KGHSH and LQKENI. The CDR3 region has the DNA TGTGCCAGCTCACCACGAGACGGGTACGATGAGCAGTTCTTC. Encoded protein: CASSPRDGYDEQFF.

The chain has TRBV6-5 and TRBJ2-1; D possibly corresponds to TRBD2 (6 bases). The germline V and J ends were trimmed by 8 bases and 5 bases, with 13 bases remaining between them. This CDR3 has 13 residues. Germline loops: CDR1 MNHEY, CDR2 SVGAGI. The CDR3, as DNA: TGTGCCAGCGGTAGGAGGGTTAACAATGAGCAGTTCTTC. It specifies CASGRRVNNEQFF.

V and J are TRBV18 and TRBJ2-1; 14 bases are shared with TRBD2. CDR1 KGHSH and CDR2 LQKENI come from the germline V gene. Trimming removed 3 bases from V and 2 bases from J; junction bases left unmatched: 6. The CDR3 extends over 18 amino acids. DNA of the CDR3: TGTGCCAGCTCACCTTCCGGGACTAGCGGGGGAACCTACAATGAGCAGTTCTTC. Protein sequence: CASSPSGTSGGTYNEQFF.

The CDR3, as DNA: TGTGCCAGCAGCTTAGATAGTGGGACAGGGGGCAATCAGCCCCAGCATTTT. Translating gives CASSLDSGTGGNQPQHF. The gene calls are TRBV11-2 and TRBJ1-5; 10 nucleotides match TRBD1. Trimming took 0 bases from V and 2 from J; bases not matched to a gene: 4. CDR1 is SGHAT, CDR2 FQNNGV, per germline. The CDR3 contains 17 residues.

A few counts support this clone. The V call is TRBV7-3, the J call TRBJ2-2, with D possibly TRBD1 on 5 matching bases. The CDR3 spans 13 residues. The V end lost 4 bases, the J end lost 6 bases, and 9 bases lay between the germline ends. Germline V gene sequence: CDR1 SGHTA, CDR2 FQGTGA. CDR3 sequence: CASSSGQSGELFF. DNA for the CDR3: TGTGCCAGCAGCTCCGGACAATCCGGGGAGCTGTTTTTT.

V is TRBV19 and J is TRBJ2-1; tentatively, D is TRBD2 (6 bases). This CDR3 has 15 amino acids. The V end was cut by 5 bases, the J end by 0 bases, with 11 bases between. In germline, CDR1 is LNHDA, CDR2 SQIVND (reference sequence). CDR3 sequence: CASSPTRSSYNEQFF. The CDR3 DNA sequence: TGTGCCAGTAGTCCGACTAGGTCCTCCTACAATGAGCAGTTCTTC.